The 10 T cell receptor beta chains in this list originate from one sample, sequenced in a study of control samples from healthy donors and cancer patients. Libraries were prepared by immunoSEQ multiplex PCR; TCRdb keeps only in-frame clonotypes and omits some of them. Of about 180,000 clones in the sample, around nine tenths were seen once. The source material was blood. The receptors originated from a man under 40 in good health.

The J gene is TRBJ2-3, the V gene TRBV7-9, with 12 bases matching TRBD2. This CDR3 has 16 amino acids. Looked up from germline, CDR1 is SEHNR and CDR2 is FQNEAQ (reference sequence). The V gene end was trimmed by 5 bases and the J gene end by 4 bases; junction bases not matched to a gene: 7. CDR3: CASSPTSGRTSDTQYF. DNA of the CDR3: TGTGCCAGCAGCCCGACTAGCGGGAGAACGTCAGATACGCAGTATTTT.

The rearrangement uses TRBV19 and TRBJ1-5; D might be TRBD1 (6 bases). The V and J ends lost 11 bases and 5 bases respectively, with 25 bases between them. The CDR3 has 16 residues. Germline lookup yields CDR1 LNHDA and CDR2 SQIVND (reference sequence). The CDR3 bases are TGTGCCTGTTGTGGGGGGCGGGGCCAGGGTTATCAGCCCCAGCATTTT. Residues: CACCGGRGQGYQPQHF.

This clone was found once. The CDR3 loop reads CASSYCVGYSGYTF. The CDR3 DNA is TGTGCCAGCAGTTATTGTGTGGGCTACTCTGGCTACACCTTC. The chain uses TRBV6-7 and TRBJ1-2; D is uncertain. TRBV6-7 counts as an open reading frame of uncertain function. The CDR3 loop spans 14 amino acids. V was shortened by 3 bases and J by 7 bases, with 15 bases between the two germline ends.

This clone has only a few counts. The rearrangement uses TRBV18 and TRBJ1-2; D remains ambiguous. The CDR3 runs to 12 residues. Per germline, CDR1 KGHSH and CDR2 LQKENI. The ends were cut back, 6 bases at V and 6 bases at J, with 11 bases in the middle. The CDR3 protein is CASSRPQDGYTF. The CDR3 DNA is TGTGCCAGCTCCCGACCGCAGGATGGCTACACCTTC.

CDR3 DNA sequence: TGTGCCAGCAGCTTAGTCTACAGCGCCACAGATACGCAGTATTTT. This codes for CASSLVYSATDTQYF. The rearrangement joins TRBV7-9 to TRBJ2-3; no reliable D call. From germline, CDR1 is SEHNR and CDR2 FQNEAQ (reference sequence). This CDR3 has 15 residues. V lost 1 base, J lost 2 bases, and 10 bases lay in between.

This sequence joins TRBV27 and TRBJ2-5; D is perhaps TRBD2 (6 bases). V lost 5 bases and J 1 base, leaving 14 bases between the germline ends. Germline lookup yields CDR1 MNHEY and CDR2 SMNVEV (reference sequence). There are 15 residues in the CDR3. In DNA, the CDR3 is TGTGCCAGCAGTCCGGGACTCGGGCCCCAAGAGACCCAGTACTTC. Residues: CASSPGLGPQETQYF.

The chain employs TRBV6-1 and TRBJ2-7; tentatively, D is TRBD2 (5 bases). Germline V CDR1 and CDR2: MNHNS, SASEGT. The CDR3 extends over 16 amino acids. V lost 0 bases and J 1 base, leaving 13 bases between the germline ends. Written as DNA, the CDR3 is TGTGCCAGCAGTGAAGCGGCGGCAGGCGGGTCCTACGAGCAGTACTTC. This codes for CASSEAAAGGSYEQYF.

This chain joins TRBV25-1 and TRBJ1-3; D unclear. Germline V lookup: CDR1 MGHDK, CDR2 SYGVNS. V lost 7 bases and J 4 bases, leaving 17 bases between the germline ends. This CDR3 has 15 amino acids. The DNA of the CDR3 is TGTGCCAGCACTCCCCGGAACGGCAGAGGAAACACCATATATTTT. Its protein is CASTPRNGRGNTIYF.

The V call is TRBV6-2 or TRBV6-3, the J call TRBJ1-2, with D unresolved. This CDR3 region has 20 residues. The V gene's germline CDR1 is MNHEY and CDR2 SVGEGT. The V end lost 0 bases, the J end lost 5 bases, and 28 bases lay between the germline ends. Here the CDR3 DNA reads TGTGCCAGCAGTTACTCGAATTTGCTTCCAGGTTCGAACGACTTATATGGCTACACCTTC. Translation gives CASSYSNLLPGSNDLYGYTF.

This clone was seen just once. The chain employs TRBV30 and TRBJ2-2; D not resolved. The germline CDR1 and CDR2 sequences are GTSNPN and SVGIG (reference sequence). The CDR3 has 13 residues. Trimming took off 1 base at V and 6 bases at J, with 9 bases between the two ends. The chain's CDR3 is CAWSARVPGELFF. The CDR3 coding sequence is TGTGCCTGGAGTGCCCGGGTCCCCGGGGAGCTGTTTTTT.